This T cell receptor beta chain was obtained from a study of shared clonotypes between healthy human individuals. This clone was seen a single time. This table comes from immunoSEQ multiplex PCR, and its TCRdb copy is limited to in-frame clones, with some not included. The data hold more than 2 million clones, with over 85% observed a single time. The naive CD8 fraction comprised CD45RO-negative cells positively selected for CCR7 and excluded terminally differentiated effector memory CD45RA+ cells. This TCR derives from a man aged 18 to 29 in good health. Sequences were obtained from naive CD8+ T cells sorted from blood.

The CDR3 here is CASSRGGGRSYEQYF. In DNA form, the CDR3 reads TGTGCCAGCAGTAGGGGCGGCGGGAGGTCCTACGAGCAGTACTTC. J is TRBJ2-7 and V is TRBV27; TRBD2 matches 8 bases. This CDR3 comprises 15 residues. V was clipped by 5 bases and J by 1 base; unmatched bases: 7. From germline, CDR1 is MNHEY and CDR2 SMNVEV (reference sequence).